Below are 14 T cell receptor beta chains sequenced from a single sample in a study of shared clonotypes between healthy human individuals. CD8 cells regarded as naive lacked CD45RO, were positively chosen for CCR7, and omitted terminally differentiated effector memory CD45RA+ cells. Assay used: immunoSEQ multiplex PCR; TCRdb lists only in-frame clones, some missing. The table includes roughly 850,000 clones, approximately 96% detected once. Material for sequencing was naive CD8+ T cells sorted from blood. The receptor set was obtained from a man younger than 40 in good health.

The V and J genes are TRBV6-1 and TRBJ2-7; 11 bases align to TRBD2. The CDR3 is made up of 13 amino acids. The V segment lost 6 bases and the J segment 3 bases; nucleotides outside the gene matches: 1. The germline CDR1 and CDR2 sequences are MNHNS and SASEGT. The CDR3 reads CASRGLADYEQYF. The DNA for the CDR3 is TGTGCCAGCAGGGGACTAGCGGACTACGAGCAGTACTTC.

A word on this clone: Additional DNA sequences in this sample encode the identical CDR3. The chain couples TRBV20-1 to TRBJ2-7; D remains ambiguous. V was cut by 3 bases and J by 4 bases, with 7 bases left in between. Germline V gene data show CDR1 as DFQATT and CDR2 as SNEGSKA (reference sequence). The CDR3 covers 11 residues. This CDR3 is CSASVSYEQYF. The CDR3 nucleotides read TGCAGTGCTAGCGTCTCTTACGAGCAGTACTTC.

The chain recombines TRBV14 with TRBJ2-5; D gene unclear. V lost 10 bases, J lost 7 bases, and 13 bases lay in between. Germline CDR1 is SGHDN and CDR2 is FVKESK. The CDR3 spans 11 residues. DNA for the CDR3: TGTGCCACCTCGGGCGGTGTGACCCAGTACTTC. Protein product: CATSGGVTQYF.

The CDR3 region is CASSRGGGTNEQFF. The CDR3 DNA reads TGTGCCAGCAGCCGCGGGGGGGGAACAAATGAGCAGTTCTTC. The rearrangement joins TRBV6-6 to TRBJ2-1; 9 positions agree with TRBD2. V gave up 6 bases and J gave up 7 bases; unmatched junction bases: 7. Per germline, CDR1 MNHNY and CDR2 SVGAGI (reference sequence). The CDR3 loop spans 14 amino acids.

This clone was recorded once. CDR3 region: CASREWGAGYTF. CDR3 bases: TGTGCCAGCAGGGAGTGGGGGGCTGGCTACACCTTC. This chain connects TRBV27 to TRBJ1-2; perhaps TRBD1 as D (6 bases). The germline CDR1 and CDR2 sequences are MNHEY and SMNVEV (reference sequence). The length of the CDR3 is 12 residues. V lost 6 bases and J 7 bases, leaving 12 bases between the germline ends.

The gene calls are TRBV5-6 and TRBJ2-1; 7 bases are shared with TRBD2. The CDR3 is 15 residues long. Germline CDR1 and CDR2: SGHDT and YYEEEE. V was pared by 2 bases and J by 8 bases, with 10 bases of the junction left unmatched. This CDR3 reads CASSFGAGVGDEQFF. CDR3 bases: TGTGCCAGCAGCTTCGGTGCGGGAGTCGGGGATGAGCAGTTCTTC. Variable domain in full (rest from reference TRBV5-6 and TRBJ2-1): DAGVTQSPTHLIKTRGQQVTLRCSPKSGHDTVSWYQQALGQGPQFIFQYYEEEERQRGNFPDRFSGHQFPNYSSELNVNALLLGDSALYLCASSFGAGVGDEQFFGPGTRLTVL.

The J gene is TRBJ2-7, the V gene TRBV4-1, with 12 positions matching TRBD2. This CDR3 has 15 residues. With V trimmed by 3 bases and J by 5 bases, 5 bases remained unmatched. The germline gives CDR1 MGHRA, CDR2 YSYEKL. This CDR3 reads CASSQATSGRNEQYF. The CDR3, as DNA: TGCGCCAGCAGCCAGGCCACTAGCGGGAGGAACGAGCAGTACTTC.

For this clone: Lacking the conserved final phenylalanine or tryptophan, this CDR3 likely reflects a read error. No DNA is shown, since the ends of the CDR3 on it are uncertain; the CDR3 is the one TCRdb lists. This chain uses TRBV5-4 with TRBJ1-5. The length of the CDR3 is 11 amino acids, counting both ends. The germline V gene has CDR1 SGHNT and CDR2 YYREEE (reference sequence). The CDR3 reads CASTSKKRTVI.

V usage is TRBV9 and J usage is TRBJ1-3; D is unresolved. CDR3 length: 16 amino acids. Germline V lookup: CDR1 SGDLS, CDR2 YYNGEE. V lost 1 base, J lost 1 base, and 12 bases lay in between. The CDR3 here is CASSVWSAGSGNTIYF. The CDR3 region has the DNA TGTGCCAGCAGCGTATGGTCCGCCGGGTCTGGAAACACCATATATTTT.

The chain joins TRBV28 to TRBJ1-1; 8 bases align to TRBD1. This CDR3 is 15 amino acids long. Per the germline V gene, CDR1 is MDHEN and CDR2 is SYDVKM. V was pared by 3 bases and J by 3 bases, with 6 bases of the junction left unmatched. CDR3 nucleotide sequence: TGTGCCAGCAGTTTTGGGGCGGGACAGGACACTGAAGCTTTCTTT. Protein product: CASSFGAGQDTEAFF.

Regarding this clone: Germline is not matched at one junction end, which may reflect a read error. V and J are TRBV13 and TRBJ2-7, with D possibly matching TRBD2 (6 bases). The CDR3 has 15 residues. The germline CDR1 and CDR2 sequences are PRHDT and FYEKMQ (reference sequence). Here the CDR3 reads CASSLGSGSSYEQYF. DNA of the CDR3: TGTGCCAGCAGCCTAGGTAGCGGAAGCTCCTACGAGCAGTACTTC.

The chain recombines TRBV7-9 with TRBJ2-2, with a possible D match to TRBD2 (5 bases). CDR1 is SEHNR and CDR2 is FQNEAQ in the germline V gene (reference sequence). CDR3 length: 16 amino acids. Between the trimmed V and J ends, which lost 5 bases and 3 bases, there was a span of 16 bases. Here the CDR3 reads CASSTSDRLDTGELFF. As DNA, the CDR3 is TGTGCCAGCAGCACTAGTGATCGACTGGACACCGGGGAGCTGTTTTTT.

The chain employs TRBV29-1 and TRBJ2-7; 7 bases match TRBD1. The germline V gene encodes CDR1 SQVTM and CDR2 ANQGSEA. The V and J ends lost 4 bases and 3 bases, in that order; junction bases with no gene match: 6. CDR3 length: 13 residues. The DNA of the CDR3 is TGCAGCGTTGTTCCCACAGGGGTCTACGAGCAGTACTTC. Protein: CSVVPTGVYEQYF.

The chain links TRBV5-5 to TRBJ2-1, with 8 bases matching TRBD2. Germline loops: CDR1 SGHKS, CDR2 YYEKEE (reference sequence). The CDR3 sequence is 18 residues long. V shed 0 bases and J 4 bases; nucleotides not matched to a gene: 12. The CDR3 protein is CASSLAWERGNFYNEQFF. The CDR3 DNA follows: TGTGCCAGCAGCTTGGCCTGGGAGCGGGGGAACTTTTACAATGAGCAGTTCTTC.